This T cell receptor beta chain was recorded in a study of T cells in Graves' hyperthyroidism and ophthalmopathy. Looking at the study overall: Peripheral blood samples were taken at initial diagnosis, prior to any treatment.

These patients, aged 18 to 65, had recently diagnosed hyperthyroidism lasting under 2 months. Fresh peripheral blood, around 9.3 ml of it, supplied the PBMCs. Using RNA transcripts as the source, TCR beta CDR3 regions were amplified. TCR CDR3 underwent first-round RT-PCR with the HTBI primer set. TCRdb ran MiXCR on the multiplex PCR reads and lists one entry per CDR3 protein. The sample carries about 560,000 distinct CDR3 sequences, approximately 14% recorded once. V was clipped by 0 bases and J by 3 bases; unmatched bases: 6. Looked up from germline, CDR1 is LGHNT and CDR2 is FRNRAP. The CDR3 runs 16 residues.

This TCR came from a woman aged 25 to 45 with Graves' hyperthyroidism. The sequencing sample was made of blood. The V gene is TRBV12-5, the J gene TRBJ2-7, with 9 bases lining up with TRBD2. In DNA, the CDR3 is TGTGCTAGTGGTTTGGTACTCGTAGCGGGGGACTACGAGCAGTACTTC. Translated, it gives CASGLVLVAGDYEQYF.